This T cell receptor beta chain was found in a study of human T cells and chemical hapten exposure. Study in general: Reading of the patch tests, which applied 0.01% DPC to the upper back, occurred at 6 days.

Germline CDR1 is LGHDT and CDR2 is YNNKEL (reference sequence). Deletions cut 6 bases from V and 0 bases from J, with 12 bases between. CDR3 length equals 15 residues. Study results and caveats: Donors in the study had alopecia, meaning their immune response may differ from healthy people's. Versus controls, significantly more large CDR3 similarity clusters arose from expanded TCRs.

MiXCR, applied by TCRdb to the RACE reads, yields one record per CDR3 protein. Among about 57,000 distinct CDR3 sequences listed, about 9% were seen once. Stated time point: patch test 1, 2 weeks after DPC sensitization. Treatment here: therapeutic diphenylcyclopropenone sensitization with weekly scalp DPC. At least ten counts were recorded for this clonotype. Its antigen remains unknown. The sequencing here drew on whole blood, taken in connection with sensitization to the hapten diphenylcyclopropenone (DPC). The V gene is TRBV3-1, the J gene TRBJ1-3, with D hard to call. The TCR was taken from a woman in her thirties or forties with alopecia areata. Some clones in this sample may be carry-over from other donors' samples. The DNA of the CDR3 is TGTGCCAGCAGTCCCGACGGGAGCTCTGGAAACACCATATATTTT. Translation: CASSPDGSSGNTIYF.